The 29 T cell receptor beta chains below come from one sample, sequenced in a study of regulatory T cells in long-lasting Graves disease. The sample's time point: newly diagnosed GD, antithyroid drugs for less than 3 months. PBMC RNA was the source of the TCR library. Sequencing libraries for TCR beta were prepared with iRepertoire HTBI primers and Arm-PCR of CDR3 regions. TCRdb reprocessed the multiplex PCR reads with MiXCR, giving one entry per CDR3 protein. The sample has 400,000 to 500,000 distinct CDR3 sequences, 14% seen once; the top ten hold about a sixth. These data are also associated with another study on T cells in Graves' hyperthyroidism and ophthalmopathy.

Sequencing used peripheral blood mononuclear cells (PBMCs), obtained at new diagnosis, from a patient treated with antithyroid drugs. Receptors originate from a woman aged 50 to 65 with Graves disease.

This clonotype was counted at least ten times. V and J are TRBV5-6 and TRBJ2-2; 8 bases are a match to TRBD2. CDR1 is SGHDT and CDR2 is YYEEEE in the germline V gene. CDR3 length: 16 residues. With V trimmed by 0 bases and J by 3 bases, 4 bases remained unmatched. CDR3 bases: TGTGCCAGCAGCTTGGGAGCGGGAGCTTACACCGGGGAGCTGTTTTTT. Amino acid sequence: CASSLGAGAYTGELFF.

Only a few counts were recorded for this clonotype. The genes are TRBV10-2 and TRBJ2-1; TRBD1 might be the D (5 bases). This CDR3 has 15 amino acids. Per the germline V gene, CDR1 is WSHSY and CDR2 is SAAADI. V dropped 6 bases and J dropped 1 base, with 13 bases sitting between them. In DNA form, the CDR3 reads TGCGCCAGCAGAGAGCCCCGGACATCCTACAATGAGCAGTTCTTC. It is translated as CASREPRTSYNEQFF.

This clonotype occurred a few times. The chain couples TRBV6-1 to TRBJ2-7; TRBD1 might be the D (5 bases). CDR1 is MNHNS and CDR2 is SASEGT in the germline V gene. The CDR3 is 14 amino acids. Trimming cost V 2 bases and J 2 bases, with 10 bases left between them. The CDR3 loop is CASSESEGAYEQYF. CDR3 DNA: TGTGCCAGCAGTGAAAGCGAAGGGGCCTACGAGCAGTACTTC.

In its sample, this clonotype was seen many times. The gene calls are TRBV12-3 or TRBV12-4 and TRBJ1-4; 8 bases line up with TRBD1. The CDR3 is 14 residues long. Unmatched junction bases numbered 4, after V lost 2 bases and J lost 8 bases. Here the CDR3 DNA reads TGTGCCAGCAGTTTAACGGACAGGGACGAAAAACTGTTTTTT. Protein: CASSLTDRDEKLFF.

V is TRBV27 and J is TRBJ2-7; 7 bases map to TRBD1. The CDR3 runs 15 residues. The V gene's germline CDR1 is MNHEY and CDR2 SMNVEV (reference sequence). V shed 6 bases, J shed 0 bases, and the junction held 8 bases outside the gene matches. Here the CDR3 DNA reads TGTGCCAGCAGGACCCGGGACAGTATCTCCTACGAGCAGTACTTC. Translating it yields CASRTRDSISYEQYF.

This clonotype has ten or more counts. The rearrangement uses TRBV6-1 and TRBJ2-7; 9 bases are shared with TRBD1. CDR3 length equals 13 residues. Trimming at V came to 5 bases and at J to 3 bases, leaving 2 bases not matched to a gene. Germline-derived CDR1 and CDR2 are MNHNS and SASEGT. The CDR3 is CASSTGGGYEQYF. In DNA, the CDR3 is TGTGCCAGCAGTACAGGGGGCGGCTACGAGCAGTACTTC.

In regard to this clonotype: A much bigger clone sits one base away, suggesting this may be a read error. The chain is built from TRBV30 and TRBJ2-1, with 8 positions matching TRBD2. Germline V gene data show CDR1 as GTSNPN and CDR2 as SVGIG (reference sequence). The CDR3 loop spans 11 amino acids. V was clipped by 4 bases and J by 9 bases; unmatched bases: 2. Here the CDR3 DNA reads TGTGCCTGGACCCGGGAGGGTGAGCAGTTCTTC. Amino acids: CAWTREGEQFF.

The rearrangement uses TRBV19 and TRBJ2-6; 7 bases fit TRBD1. This CDR3 is 16 amino acids long. Germline V gene lookup returns CDR1 LNHDA and CDR2 SQIVND (reference sequence). V was pared by 5 bases and J by 1 base, with 5 bases of the junction left unmatched. The CDR3 coding sequence is TGTGCCAGTAGTCCACGGGGACAGTCTGGGGCCAACGTCCTGACTTTC. As protein: CASSPRGQSGANVLTF.

This clonotype showed up just a few times. This chain uses TRBV3-1 with TRBJ2-7, with 7 bases lining up with TRBD1. This CDR3 is 14 amino acids long. The V gene end was trimmed by 3 bases and the J gene end by 3 bases; junction bases not matched to a gene: 5. CDR1 is LGHDT and CDR2 is YNNKEL in the germline V gene (reference sequence). The CDR3 DNA reads TGTGCCAGCAGCCAGGGACAGTCGTTCTACGAGCAGTACTTC. Protein: CASSQGQSFYEQYF.

This clonotype appeared many times. This chain uses TRBV28 with TRBJ2-5; TRBD1 matches 12 bases. The CDR3 spans 16 residues. The V and J ends lost 4 bases and 5 bases, in that order; junction bases with no gene match: 8. Germline values: CDR1 MDHEN, CDR2 SYDVKM. The CDR3 region is CASSSAWDRGQETQYF. The DNA of the CDR3 is TGTGCCAGCAGTTCGGCCTGGGACAGGGGGCAGGAGACCCAGTACTTC.

This clonotype was observed a handful of times. This chain links TRBV5-1 with TRBJ2-7; tentative D call: TRBD2 (6 bases). Germline V gene lookup returns CDR1 SGHRS and CDR2 YFSETQ. This CDR3 comprises 17 residues. V was shortened by 0 bases and J by 3 bases, with 19 bases between the two germline ends. The CDR3 here is CASSLVGRGMGRYEQYF. The DNA for the CDR3 is TGCGCCAGCAGCTTGGTCGGCCGGGGGATGGGTCGCTACGAGCAGTACTTC.

Ten or more counts support this clonotype. This chain connects TRBV12-3 or TRBV12-4 to TRBJ2-7; D ambiguous. CDR3 length: 12 amino acids. V lost 0 bases and J 5 bases, leaving 5 bases between the germline ends. Written as DNA, the CDR3 is TGTGCCAGCAGTTTAGCGCTAAACGAGCAGTACTTC. Its translation: CASSLALNEQYF.

This clonotype was observed many times. The gene calls are TRBV20-1 and TRBJ2-7, with TRBD2 identical over 10 bases. This CDR3 has 14 amino acids. J gave up 6 bases and V 3 bases, and 8 bases lay outside the gene matches. CDR1 is DFQATT and CDR2 is SNEGSKA in the germline V gene (reference sequence). DNA of the CDR3: TGCAGTGCTAGCAAACAGCGGGAGGGTACCGAGCAGTACTTC. It translates to CSASKQREGTEQYF.

This clonotype has a count of ten or more. The gene calls are TRBV2 and TRBJ1-5, with D unresolved. Germline values: CDR1 SNHLY, CDR2 FYNNEI. The CDR3 runs to 14 residues. V lost 0 bases and J 5 bases, leaving 8 bases between the germline ends. CDR3 sequence reads: CASSEAFRDQPQHF. CDR3 DNA: TGTGCCAGCAGTGAAGCGTTCCGGGATCAGCCCCAGCATTTT.

The chain is built from TRBV11-3 and TRBJ2-1; D is unresolved. Between the trimmed V and J ends, which lost 3 bases and 9 bases, there was a span of 9 bases. Germline CDR1 reads SGHNT; CDR2 reads YENEEA. This CDR3 contains 12 residues. DNA for the CDR3: TGTGCCAGCAGCTTCACCGTCGGTGAGCAGTTCTTC. Translating gives CASSFTVGEQFF.

The J gene is TRBJ1-1, the V gene TRBV20-1; a possible D gene is TRBD1 (5 bases). The V gene lost 2 bases and the J gene lost 1 base, with 11 bases spanning the gap. Per the germline V gene, CDR1 is DFQATT and CDR2 is SNEGSKA (reference sequence). This CDR3 spans 14 amino acids. The CDR3 sequence: CSARRDGANTEAFF. CDR3 DNA sequence: TGCAGTGCTAGACGGGACGGGGCGAACACTGAAGCTTTCTTT.

At least ten counts were recorded for this clonotype. The chain recombines TRBV19 with TRBJ2-7; D perhaps matches TRBD2 (6 bases). V lost 2 bases and J 5 bases, leaving 25 bases between the germline ends. The CDR3 length is 18 residues. Germline CDR1 reads LNHDA; CDR2 reads SQIVND (reference sequence). The CDR3 bases are TGTGCCAGTAGTATAACGTCGTTCGGGGTGGCTAGCGTCCACGAGCAGTACTTC. Translated, it gives CASSITSFGVASVHEQYF.

For this clonotype: An end of the junction differs from the germline gene, which may be a read error. V usage is TRBV5-1 and J usage is TRBJ2-5; 9 nucleotides agree with TRBD1. The CDR3 loop spans 15 amino acids. Germline CDR1 reads SGHRS; CDR2 reads YFSETQ. CDR3 DNA sequence: TGTGCCAGCAGCTTTAGGGGACAGGGAACCGAGACCCAGTACTTC. Protein sequence: CASSFRGQGTETQYF.

This clonotype has just a few counts. V and J are TRBV6-2 or TRBV6-3 and TRBJ2-7, with 14 bases fitting TRBD2. J was trimmed by 6 bases and V by 6 bases; bases with no gene match: 13. The CDR3 has 17 amino acids. From germline, CDR1 is MNHEY and CDR2 SVGEGT. The CDR3 sequence is CASRPGGLAGESLEQYF. The CDR3 region has the DNA TGTGCCAGCAGGCCTGGGGGACTAGCGGGAGAGTCTCTCGAGCAGTACTTC.

In this sample, this clonotype turned up many times. The V gene is TRBV9, the J gene TRBJ2-5; 7 bases agree with TRBD1. Germline V CDR1 and CDR2: SGDLS, YYNGEE. Trimming cost V 4 bases and J 5 bases; bases outside gene matches: 8. The CDR3 runs to 14 residues. The CDR3 DNA follows: TGTGCCAGCAGCCCCGCGACAGGGTGGGAGACCCAGTACTTC. Protein: CASSPATGWETQYF.

This clonotype has at least ten counts. The chain combines TRBV7-3 with TRBJ2-2; no definite D call. CDR3 length equals 13 residues. Germline CDR1 reads SGHTA; CDR2 reads FQGTGA. V lost 2 bases, J lost 10 bases, and 11 bases lay in between. The CDR3 bases are TGTGCCAGCAGCTTAGACGGCGGTGTGGAGCTGTTTTTT. As protein: CASSLDGGVELFF.

This chain links TRBV19 with TRBJ1-5; D perhaps matches TRBD1 (6 bases). CDR3 length: 16 residues. Germline loops: CDR1 LNHDA, CDR2 SQIVND (reference sequence). Trimming left V 1 base short and J 5 bases short, with 15 bases between. The CDR3 sequence is CASSIGSRGTDQPQHF. CDR3 coding DNA: TGTGCCAGTAGTATAGGGTCCAGGGGAACAGATCAGCCCCAGCATTTT.

The chain is built from TRBV5-1 and TRBJ2-2, with TRBD2 matching over 12 bases. J was trimmed by 0 bases and V by 3 bases; bases with no gene match: 15. Germline V lookup: CDR1 SGHRS, CDR2 YFSETQ. The CDR3 runs to 21 residues. CDR3 protein: CASSSGTGQRTSGANTGELFF. Written as DNA, the CDR3 is TGCGCCAGCAGCTCCGGAACGGGACAGAGGACTAGCGGGGCGAACACCGGGGAGCTGTTTTTT.

With regard to this clonotype: This may come from a read error, since a much larger clone is one base off. V and J are TRBV12-3 or TRBV12-4 and TRBJ2-1; TRBD1 or TRBD2 may be the D gene (6 bases each). The CDR3 runs 13 residues. V shed 6 bases and J shed 9 bases, with 15 bases lying between them. The CDR3 reads CASSLQGGIEQFF. Written as DNA, the CDR3 is TGTGCCAGCAGCTTACAGGGAGGCATTGAGCAGTTCTTC.

This clonotype has more than one count but fewer than ten. The chain combines TRBV28 with TRBJ2-7, with TRBD1 identical over 9 bases. Germline values: CDR1 MDHEN, CDR2 SYDVKM. The junction had 6 bases not matched to a gene; V was cut back by 7 bases and J by 5 bases. The CDR3 spans 13 residues. The CDR3 sequence: CASKGQGTHEQYF. The CDR3 DNA sequence: TGTGCCAGCAAGGGACAGGGTACCCACGAGCAGTACTTC. Supplemented by reference TRBV28 and TRBJ2-7, the full variable domain reads DVKVTQSSRYLVKRTGEKVFLECVQDMDHENMFWYRQDPGLGLRLIYFSYDVKMKEKGDIPEGYSVSREKKERFSLILESASTNQTSMYLCASKGQGTHEQYFGPGTRLTVT.

This clonotype was seen at least ten times. The V and J genes are TRBV12-3 or TRBV12-4 and TRBJ1-3; D is unresolved. The V end lost 5 bases, the J end lost 3 bases, and 11 bases lay between the germline ends. This CDR3 contains 14 residues. CDR3 DNA: TGTGCCAGCAGTATGGAAGCTCGTGGAAACACCATATATTTT. Encoded protein: CASSMEARGNTIYF.

This clonotype turned up a few times. The chain has TRBV6-2 or TRBV6-3 and TRBJ2-5, with TRBD2 matching over 7 bases. V lost 4 bases and J lost 2; bases outside the gene matches: 4. Germline V lookup: CDR1 MNHEY, CDR2 SVGEGT. This CDR3 has 14 residues. CDR3 residues: CASSSGLTQETQYF. Here the CDR3 DNA reads TGTGCCAGCAGTTCGGGACTAACTCAAGAGACCCAGTACTTC.

This clonotype has a count of ten or more. The chain carries TRBV18 and TRBJ1-5; D uncertain. Germline V CDR1 and CDR2: KGHSH, LQKENI. V lost 2 bases and J lost 0, with 5 bases in between. The CDR3 contains 14 residues. CDR3 sequence: CASSPVDSNQPQHF. CDR3 in DNA: TGTGCCAGCTCACCAGTAGATAGCAATCAGCCCCAGCATTTT.

The chain couples TRBV10-1 to TRBJ2-3, with D unresolved. Germline assignment: CDR1 WNHNN and CDR2 SYGVQD (reference sequence). The CDR3 spans 15 residues. Between the trimmed V and J ends, which lost 3 bases and 2 bases, there was a span of 12 bases. As DNA, the CDR3 is TGCGCCAGCAGTGACCAGGATGTGGCCACAGATACGCAGTATTTT. Protein: CASSDQDVATDTQYF.